The clone carrying this T cell receptor beta chain was detected many times. These data are taken from a study of prognosis after radiotherapy for stage I lung cancer. CT and PET/CT showed node-negative disease in all patients, none of whom had received prior chemotherapy or radiotherapy or had other malignancies. Peripheral blood samples of about 6.2 milliliters were drawn at each of two time points. Using two-round multiplex PCR, the authors amplified TCR beta CDR3 from genomic DNA. The use of primers specific to each TRBV and TRBJ gene characterized first-round PCR. TCRdb reanalysed the multiplex PCR reads using MiXCR and keeps one entry per CDR3 protein. Among about 27,000 distinct CDR3 sequences listed, 30% were seen once. This CDR3 region has 13 residues. The V gene lost 3 bases and the J gene lost 1 base, with 6 bases spanning the gap. CDR1 SNHLY and CDR2 FYNNEI come from the germline V gene.

The clonotype was recovered from a donor older than 45 with non-small cell lung cancer. Sequencing was performed on PBMCs, taken before or after stereotactic body radiation therapy (not recorded which). V is TRBV2 and J is TRBJ1-1; D unresolved. CDR3 bases: TGTGCCAGCAGTGACCCGAGGAACACTGAAGCTTTCTTT. Protein product: CASSDPRNTEAFF.